The present T cell receptor beta chain was sequenced within a study of T-cell reconstitution after alpha-beta-depleted transplantation in children. Unique molecular identifiers were used to barcode this TCRbeta library. Using its own MiXCR run on the PCR reads, TCRdb lists one record per CDR3 protein. The sample contains 380,000 or so distinct CDR3 sequences, roughly 13% of which appear only once. The germline gives CDR1 SGHRS, CDR2 YFSETQ. Deletions cut 4 bases from V and 6 bases from J, with 16 bases between. The CDR3 runs 15 residues. Only a few counts were recorded for this clonotype. The starting material was PBMCs, obtained from the stem cell graft. The V call is TRBV5-1, the J call TRBJ1-4; the D gene is possibly TRBD1 (5 bases). The sequence derives from a human donor who donated a stem cell graft to a child with Fanconi anemia. Here the CDR3 DNA reads TGCGCCAGCAGCGCCTCCGGGACCCGTGATGAAAAACTGTTTTTT. Translated: CASSASGTRDEKLFF.